This TCR beta chain was found in a study of cytomegalovirus exposure and HLA in healthy donors. The PCR made use of 60 Vbeta and 13 Jbeta primers. The assay was immunoSEQ multiplex PCR, and TCRdb's table has in-frame clones only and misses some. This table holds some 190,000 clones, roughly 77% found once. This clone was seen a handful of times. The germline gives CDR1 WNHNN, CDR2 SYGVQD (reference sequence). The CDR3 sequence is 14 residues long. The V and J ends lost 6 bases and 6 bases, in that order; junction bases with no gene match: 7. The chain carries TRBV10-1 and TRBJ2-4; 8 positions agree with TRBD1. The sequenced sample was PBMCs. The receptor comes from a woman in her thirties in good health and CMV-seronegative. CDR3 nucleotides: TGCGCCAGCAGCCCGGACAGGGAAGGAAACATTCAGTACTTC. Translated: CASSPDREGNIQYF.